Following are 13 T cell receptor beta chains from one sample sequenced in a study of T cells in Graves' hyperthyroidism and ophthalmopathy. Amplification yielded TCR beta CDR3 regions, with RNA transcripts as the source. TCR CDR3 underwent first-round RT-PCR with the HTBI primer set. One entry per CDR3 protein results from TCRdb running MiXCR on the multiplex PCR reads. Of approximately 600,000 distinct CDR3 sequences listed, 14% are singletons. Sequencing input: blood. The source is a woman aged 18 to 35 with Graves' ophthalmopathy.

At least ten counts were recorded for this clonotype. This sequence joins TRBV28 and TRBJ2-3; TRBD2 matches 8 bases. The germline gives CDR1 MDHEN, CDR2 SYDVKM. The length of the CDR3 is 17 residues. V was pared by 6 bases and J by 5 bases, with 16 bases of the junction left unmatched. The CDR3 reads CASSSSGLADMVDTQYF. CDR3 nucleotide sequence: TGTGCCAGCAGCTCCTCCGGACTAGCTGACATGGTAGATACGCAGTATTTT. Full variable domain (remainder filled in from reference TRBV28 and TRBJ2-3): DVKVTQSSRYLVKRTGEKVFLECVQDMDHENMFWYRQDPGLGLRLIYFSYDVKMKEKGDIPEGYSVSREKKERFSLILESASTNQTSMYLCASSSSGLADMVDTQYFGPGTRLTVL.

The chain joins TRBV12-3 or TRBV12-4 to TRBJ2-2; D might be TRBD1 (7 bases). The CDR3 spans 14 residues. V was clipped by 3 bases and J by 5 bases, with 10 bases between them. The CDR3 DNA sequence: TGTGCCAGCAGTTTCAGGGGGGAAACCGGGGAGCTGTTTTTT. Translated: CASSFRGETGELFF.

The V call is TRBV20-1, the J call TRBJ2-3; 7 bases fit TRBD2. CDR1 DFQATT and CDR2 SNEGSKA come from the germline V gene (reference sequence). With V trimmed by 4 bases and J by 3 bases, 7 bases remained unmatched. There are 14 residues in the CDR3. The CDR3 DNA sequence: TGCAGTGCTAATCTGGCGGGAGTGACAGATACGCAGTATTTT. Amino acids: CSANLAGVTDTQYF.

Comment on this clonotype: One end of the junction varies from germline; a read error may be responsible. The chain carries TRBV2 and TRBJ1-2; 9 bases match TRBD1. The CDR3 length is 16 residues. CDR1 SNHLY and CDR2 FYNNEI come from the germline V gene. The DNA for the CDR3 is TGCGCCAGCAGGACGATGACAGGGGGGCGGAACTATGGCTACACCTTC. This gives the protein CASRTMTGGRNYGYTF.

The rearrangement links TRBV20-1 to TRBJ1-5; 8 bases are a match to TRBD1. CDR1 is DFQATT and CDR2 is SNEGSKA in the germline V gene (reference sequence). V lost 4 bases and J lost 1; bases outside the gene matches: 6. This CDR3 spans 15 amino acids. The CDR3 DNA reads TGCAGTGCTACAACAGGGGGTATGAGCAATCAGCCCCAGCATTTT. As protein: CSATTGGMSNQPQHF.

In its sample, this clonotype was seen many times. This chain uses TRBV20-1 with TRBJ2-7; 11 bases are shared with TRBD1. The CDR3 length is 15 residues. CDR1 DFQATT and CDR2 SNEGSKA come from the germline V gene (reference sequence). V lost 5 bases and J lost 2; bases outside the gene matches: 8. The CDR3 region is CSAVPGQGEAYEQYF. The CDR3 nucleotides are TGCAGTGCTGTCCCGGGACAGGGGGAAGCCTACGAGCAGTACTTC.

The chain is built from TRBV20-1 and TRBJ2-7, with 11 bases matching TRBD1. The germline V gene has CDR1 DFQATT and CDR2 SNEGSKA (reference sequence). Germline trimming cut 3 bases from V and 0 bases from J; bases unmatched to any gene: 4. The CDR3 is 15 residues long. The CDR3 DNA reads as TGCAGTGCTAGCGCCGGGACAGGGGGCTCCTACGAGCAGTACTTC. This translates into CSASAGTGGSYEQYF.

This clonotype was seen repeatedly, ten times or more. This chain connects TRBV2 to TRBJ1-4, with D maybe TRBD1 (5 bases). The germline gives CDR1 SNHLY, CDR2 FYNNEI. The CDR3 spans 13 residues. Trimming stripped 7 bases from V and 8 bases from J, with 14 bases between. CDR3 in amino acids: CASNAGRREKLFF. In DNA form, the CDR3 reads TGTGCCAGCAATGCAGGGCGGAGGGAAAAACTGTTTTTT. The complete variable domain, with remaining parts taken from reference TRBV2 and TRBJ1-4, reads EPEVTQTPSHQVTQMGQEVILRCVPISNHLYFYWYRQILGQKVEFLVSFYNNEISEKSEIFDDQFSVERPDGSNFTLKIRSTKLEDSAMYFCASNAGRREKLFFGSGTQLSVL.

This clonotype appeared a single time. V gene TRBV20-1 combines with J gene TRBJ2-1; 13 bases are shared with TRBD2. V dropped 1 base and J dropped 4; count of bases not matched to a gene: 10. Germline V gene lookup returns CDR1 DFQATT and CDR2 SNEGSKA (reference sequence). This CDR3 spans 18 amino acids. The DNA of the CDR3 is TGCAGTGCTAGAGGGACTAGCGGGAGAAGTAAGAAGTACAATGAGCAGTTCTTC. As protein: CSARGTSGRSKKYNEQFF.

This clonotype has a handful of counts. This sequence joins TRBV25-1 and TRBJ2-7; tentatively, D is TRBD1 (5 bases). Trimming removed 0 bases from V and 5 bases from J, with 8 bases in between. Germline loops: CDR1 MGHDK, CDR2 SYGVNS. The CDR3 runs to 13 residues. This CDR3 is CASSEYWTHEQYF. The CDR3 nucleotides read TGTGCCAGCAGTGAATATTGGACACACGAGCAGTACTTC.

The rearrangement links TRBV6-1 to TRBJ1-5; D possibly corresponds to TRBD1 (5 bases). Trimming removed 7 bases at V and 3 bases at J, with 13 bases between. The length of the CDR3 is 14 residues. Germline CDR1 is MNHNS and CDR2 is SASEGT. CDR3 nucleotides: TGTGCCAGCACAGGGCATAGTGCCAATCAGCCCCAGCATTTT. Protein: CASTGHSANQPQHF.

Many counts were recorded for this clonotype. The chain is built from TRBV5-1 and TRBJ2-1; 9 positions agree with TRBD1. CDR1 is SGHRS, CDR2 YFSETQ, per germline. The CDR3 runs 17 residues. V lost 3 bases and J lost 5; bases outside the gene matches: 12. DNA of the CDR3: TGCGCCAGCAGCTCCCGGGCCGGGACAGGGACCAACAATGAGCAGTTCTTC. It specifies CASSSRAGTGTNNEQFF.

This clonotype was found many times. The chain recombines TRBV12-3 or TRBV12-4 with TRBJ1-1, with unresolved D. Deletions cut 6 bases from V and 0 bases from J, with 8 bases between. The CDR3 runs to 13 residues. CDR3 sequence reads: CASSLVMNTEAFF. CDR3 coding DNA: TGTGCCAGCAGCCTAGTGATGAACACTGAAGCTTTCTTT.